The 24 T cell receptor beta chains reported below all come from one sample, sequenced in a study of blood T cells in healthy people across ages. Together with a sample-barcoded 5' primer, a J-beta primer mix was included in a second PCR lasting about 7 to 11 cycles. TCRdb re-called the 5' RACE reads through MiXCR, storing one row per CDR3 protein. The sample records over 1,300,000 distinct CDR3 sequences, around 55% being singletons. Material: blood. These receptors originate from a man between 18 and 29 years old in good health.

The chain links TRBV18 to TRBJ2-5, with D perhaps assigned TRBD1 or TRBD2 (5 bases each). Germline CDR1 is KGHSH and CDR2 is LQKENI. V was shortened by 3 bases and J by 5 bases, with 16 bases between the two germline ends. This CDR3 region has 15 residues. The DNA of the CDR3 is TGTGCCAGCTCACCTGGGACCGGAAAGGGGGAGACCCAGTACTTC. The encoded protein is CASSPGTGKGETQYF.

About this clonotype itself: A read error may explain this, as a much larger clone is one base away. The rearrangement uses TRBV12-3 or TRBV12-4 and TRBJ1-4; tentatively, D is TRBD1 (5 bases). The CDR3 is made up of 14 amino acids. The CDR3 sequence is CAGSFEGRDEKLFF. The CDR3 DNA sequence: TGTGCCGGCAGTTTCGAGGGCAGGGATGAAAAACTGTTTTTT.

The chain is built from TRBV27 and TRBJ1-4; 9 nucleotides line up with TRBD1. Germline V gene lookup returns CDR1 MNHEY and CDR2 SMNVEV (reference sequence). V shed 5 bases, J shed 6 bases, and the junction held 10 bases outside the gene matches. The CDR3 runs to 16 residues. The CDR3 is CASSEQGAGGYEKLFF. CDR3 DNA: TGTGCCAGCAGTGAACAGGGGGCGGGGGGGTATGAAAAACTGTTTTTT.

The genes are TRBV3-1 and TRBJ2-4; perhaps D is TRBD1 or TRBD2 (6 bases each). This CDR3 has 15 residues. Germline-derived CDR1 and CDR2 are LGHDT and YNNKEL (reference sequence). Deletions cut 2 bases from V and 3 bases from J, with 11 bases between. The CDR3 is CASSQPAGHKNIQYF. The CDR3 bases are TGTGCCAGCAGCCAACCTGCGGGACACAAAAACATTCAGTACTTC. Combining the CDR3 with reference TRBV3-1 and TRBJ2-4 gives the whole variable domain DTAVSQTPKYLVTQMGNDKSIKCEQNLGHDTMYWYKQDSKKFLKIMFSYNNKELIINETVPNRFSPKSPDKAHLNLHINSLELGDSAVYFCASSQPAGHKNIQYFGAGTRLSVL.

The chain combines TRBV15 with TRBJ2-5, with D unresolved. The J call may be faulty, since TRBJ2-7 better matches the DNA end. The CDR3 has 12 amino acids. Per the germline V gene, CDR1 is LNHNV and CDR2 is YYDKDF (reference sequence). CDR3 sequence reads: CATSSIRLEQYF. CDR3 nucleotide sequence: TGTGCCACCAGCTCAATCCGCCTCGAGCAGTACTTC.

The genes are TRBV2 and TRBJ2-7; a weak D match, TRBD2 (5 bases). The CDR3 loop spans 13 amino acids. Germline V CDR1 and CDR2: SNHLY, FYNNEI. The ends were cut back, 7 bases at V and 0 bases at J, with 10 bases in the middle. CDR3 protein: CASTMGSSYEQYF. CDR3 coding DNA: TGTGCCAGCACTATGGGGAGCTCCTACGAGCAGTACTTC. The variable domain in full, with the rest retrieved from reference TRBV2 and TRBJ2-7, is EPEVTQTPSHQVTQMGQEVILRCVPISNHLYFYWYRQILGQKVEFLVSFYNNEISEKSEIFDDQFSVERPDGSNFTLKIRSTKLEDSAMYFCASTMGSSYEQYFGPGTRLTVT.

The chain uses TRBV12-3 or TRBV12-4 and TRBJ1-3; 7 bases match TRBD1. This CDR3 has 17 amino acids. The V gene end was trimmed by 5 bases and the J gene end by 2 bases; junction bases not matched to a gene: 12. The CDR3 coding sequence is TGTGCCAGCAGTCCGCGCCTAGGACAGGTTCCTGGAAACACCATATATTTT. This sequence encodes CASSPRLGQVPGNTIYF.

V gene TRBV6-7 combines with J gene TRBJ2-5, with D possibly TRBD2 on 6 matching bases. TRBV6-7 qualifies as an ORF whose function is uncertain. The V gene lost 7 bases and the J gene lost 2 bases, with 23 bases spanning the gap. This CDR3 contains 17 residues. CDR3 amino acids: CASTKGPEEEGQETQYF. Here the CDR3 DNA reads TGTGCCAGCACCAAGGGGCCCGAGGAGGAGGGGCAAGAGACCCAGTACTTC.

In this sample, this clonotype turned up a few times. The chain joins TRBV6-6 to TRBJ2-7; the match to TRBD2 covers 14 bases. The DNA end is a closer match to TRBJ2-5, so the J assignment may be wrong. CDR1 and CDR2 from the germline V gene are MNHNY and SVGAGI (reference sequence). The CDR3 has 17 amino acids. The CDR3 spells CASSFRLAGGPRETQYF. The CDR3 region has the DNA TGTGCCAGCAGTTTCCGACTAGCGGGAGGGCCGCGTGAGACCCAGTACTTC.

V is TRBV4-2 and J is TRBJ2-7; D call uncertain. The germline CDR1 and CDR2 sequences are LGHNA and YNFKEQ. V lost 1 base and J lost 0, with 7 bases in between. The CDR3 length is 14 residues. Here the CDR3 reads CASSQADPSYEQYF. The CDR3 region has the DNA TGTGCCAGCAGCCAAGCGGACCCCTCCTACGAGCAGTACTTC.

The J gene is TRBJ2-7, the V gene TRBV20-1, with TRBD2 matching over 8 bases. The CDR3 contains 14 residues. J was trimmed by 6 bases and V by 0 bases; bases with no gene match: 7. Germline CDR1 reads DFQATT; CDR2 reads SNEGSKA (reference sequence). In DNA form, the CDR3 reads TGCAGTGCTAGAGAGAGAGCGGGAGTAGGCGAGCAGTACTTC. Encoded protein: CSARERAGVGEQYF.

The sample holds a few counts of this clonotype. CDR3 sequence: CSVVDGGRYEQYF. Here the CDR3 DNA reads TGCAGCGTTGTGGACGGGGGGAGGTACGAGCAGTACTTC. The rearrangement uses TRBV29-1 and TRBJ2-7; 7 bases agree with TRBD2. The J segment lost 4 bases and the V segment lost 4 bases, leaving 7 bases of the junction unmatched. Germline CDR1 and CDR2: SQVTM and ANQGSEA. The CDR3 runs to 13 residues.

This clonotype has more than one count but fewer than ten. The CDR3 sequence: CASTKEGGSFTQYF. The CDR3 DNA sequence: TGTGCCAGCACCAAAGAGGGCGGGAGTTTTACGCAGTATTTT. The chain is built from TRBV7-8 and TRBJ2-3; 7 nucleotides line up with TRBD2. The germline V gene has CDR1 SGHVS and CDR2 FQNEAQ. V lost 7 bases and J lost 8; bases outside the gene matches: 12. CDR3 length equals 14 residues.

The V and J genes are TRBV6-1 and TRBJ2-5; D perhaps matches TRBD1 (6 bases). The CDR3 is 15 amino acids. Germline V gene sequence: CDR1 MNHNS, CDR2 SASEGT. The ends were cut back, 4 bases at V and 0 bases at J, with 12 bases in the middle. The CDR3 reads CASSVYRAYQETQYF. The CDR3 nucleotides are TGTGCCAGCAGTGTCTACAGGGCCTACCAAGAGACCCAGTACTTC.

The CDR3 here is CSAPGTSGVGTDTQYF. The DNA for the CDR3 is TGCAGTGCTCCCGGGACTAGCGGGGTAGGCACAGATACGCAGTATTTT. The rearrangement uses TRBV20-1 and TRBJ2-3, with 13 bases aligning to TRBD2. The CDR3 is made up of 16 amino acids. Germline V gene data show CDR1 as DFQATT and CDR2 as SNEGSKA (reference sequence). J was trimmed by 1 base and V by 5 bases; bases with no gene match: 6.

The table lists this clonotype with a few counts. The CDR3, as DNA: TGTGCCAGCAGTGAAGCCTCTAGCGTGGAGACCCAGTACTTC. Encoded protein: CASSEASSVETQYF. The V gene is TRBV2, the J gene TRBJ2-5, with D possibly matching TRBD2 (6 bases). Germline V gives CDR1 SNHLY, CDR2 FYNNEI. The V end lost 0 bases, the J end lost 5 bases, and 10 bases lay between the germline ends. The CDR3 runs to 14 residues.

This clonotype has only one observation. This chain joins TRBV27 and TRBJ1-2; D is possibly TRBD1 (6 bases). CDR3 length equals 14 residues. The germline V gene has CDR1 MNHEY and CDR2 SMNVEV (reference sequence). Trimming shortened V by 2 bases and J by 3 bases, and 10 bases separated the two germline ends. CDR3 nucleotide sequence: TGTGCCAGCAGTTTAGAAGGGGGGCACTATGGCTACACCTTC. Protein sequence: CASSLEGGHYGYTF.

V and J are TRBV14 and TRBJ2-2; D is undetermined. Germline V gene data show CDR1 as SGHDN and CDR2 as FVKESK. The V end lost 0 bases, the J end lost 3 bases, and 11 bases lay between the germline ends. The CDR3 length is 16 residues. The CDR3, as DNA: TGTGCCAGCAGCCAAGATCCGAGTGGAGACACCGGGGAGCTGTTTTTT. Translated: CASSQDPSGDTGELFF.

J is TRBJ2-5 and V is TRBV29-1; 10 bases are shared with TRBD2. The DNA end is a closer match to TRBJ2-7, so the J assignment may be wrong. CDR1 and CDR2 from the germline V gene are SQVTM and ANQGSEA. CDR3 length: 13 amino acids. The CDR3 nucleotides read TGCAGCGTTGACCCTCTAGCGGGAGACGAGCAGTACTTC. Its translation is CSVDPLAGDEQYF.

This clonotype was seen just once. The junction shows a germline mismatch at one end, possibly a read error. J is TRBJ2-3 and V is TRBV29-1; TRBD1 agrees at 8 bases. Germline V gene data show CDR1 as SQVTM and CDR2 as ANQGSEA. CDR3 length: 15 residues. CDR3 sequence: CSVVPGTGSTETQYF. In DNA, the CDR3 is TGCAGCGTGGTCCCCGGGACAGGTAGCACAGAGACGCAGTATTTT.

The chain couples TRBV7-2 to TRBJ2-1, with a tentative D call TRBD1 (6 bases). This CDR3 is 14 amino acids long. V lost 5 bases and J 8 bases, leaving 16 bases between the germline ends. The germline V gene encodes CDR1 SGHTA and CDR2 FQGNSA. CDR3 bases: TGTGCCAGCAGCCGAGAGACAGGCGGCTATGAGCAGTTCTTC. The encoded protein is CASSRETGGYEQFF.

The chain recombines TRBV6-5 with TRBJ1-5; D perhaps matches TRBD1 (5 bases). Germline lookup yields CDR1 MNHEY and CDR2 SVGAGI. The CDR3 consists of 13 residues. Trimming took 0 bases from V and 11 from J, leaving 11 bases between them. Here the CDR3 DNA reads TGTGCCAGCAGTTACTCAACGCAGGGTGCCCAGCATTTT. Its protein is CASSYSTQGAQHF.

The V call is TRBV24-1, the J call TRBJ2-3; 7 bases are a match to TRBD2. J gave up 3 bases and V 7 bases, and 6 bases lay outside the gene matches. The CDR3 has 14 residues. The germline V gene has CDR1 KGHDR and CDR2 SFDVKD. In DNA, the CDR3 is TGTGCCACCAGAGATGAGCGGGGTACAGATACGCAGTATTTT. Translated, it gives CATRDERGTDTQYF.

The chain recombines TRBV4-3 with TRBJ2-3, with D possibly being TRBD2 (6 bases). V dropped 6 bases and J dropped 4 bases, with 14 bases sitting between them. Germline CDR1 and CDR2: LGHNA and YSLEER. This CDR3 has 14 amino acids. CDR3: CASSFGLNSDTQYF. Written as DNA, the CDR3 is TGCGCCAGCAGTTTCGGACTAAACTCAGATACGCAGTATTTT.